Each of the 23 T cell receptor beta chains below was sequenced from the same sample in a study of cytomegalovirus exposure and HLA in healthy donors. The protocol was immunoSEQ multiplex PCR, while the TCRdb copy is restricted to in-frame clones and leaves out a portion. Altogether more than 80,000 clones are present, 88% being singletons, with the ten largest covering around 1.9%. Sequencing was done on a sample of PBMCs. These receptors all come from a woman aged 18 to 35 in good health and CMV-seropositive.

V is TRBV19 and J is TRBJ1-5, with TRBD1 matching 7 bases. V trimming: 5 bases; J trimming: 3 bases; junction bases outside the gene matches: 4. This CDR3 is 14 amino acids long. In germline, CDR1 is LNHDA, CDR2 SQIVND (reference sequence). CDR3 region: CASSPGTVNQPQHF. CDR3 DNA sequence: TGTGCCAGTAGTCCCGGGACAGTCAATCAGCCCCAGCATTTT.

This clone was detected a few times. The chain recombines TRBV6-4 with TRBJ1-6; the D is unclear. This CDR3 contains 15 residues. Between the trimmed V and J ends, which lost 7 bases and 5 bases, there was a span of 15 bases. The germline V gene encodes CDR1 MRHNA and CDR2 SNTAGT. The CDR3 loop is CASTPGAGDNSPLHF. Written as DNA, the CDR3 is TGTGCCAGCACCCCCGGTGCGGGAGATAATTCACCCCTCCACTTT.

This chain joins TRBV7-9 and TRBJ1-1; D is ambiguous. The CDR3 sequence is 11 residues long. V lost 7 bases and J lost 8, with 11 bases in between. The germline gives CDR1 SEHNR, CDR2 FQNEAQ (reference sequence). The CDR3 loop reads CASILEGEAFF. For the CDR3, the DNA is TGTGCCAGCATCCTAGAAGGAGAAGCTTTCTTT.

V usage is TRBV9 and J usage is TRBJ2-1, with D possibly being TRBD2 (5 bases). Trimming stripped 2 bases from V and 7 bases from J, with 10 bases between. CDR1 is SGDLS and CDR2 is YYNGEE in the germline V gene. The CDR3 covers 13 residues. The CDR3, as DNA: TGTGCCAGCAGCGTCGGGGTGGTTAATGAGCAGTTCTTC. Translation gives CASSVGVVNEQFF.

This chain joins TRBV7-9 and TRBJ2-1; 10 bases map to TRBD2. V was pared by 5 bases and J by 6 bases, with 7 bases of the junction left unmatched. Germline V gene data show CDR1 as SEHNR and CDR2 as FQNEAQ (reference sequence). This CDR3 is 15 amino acids long. CDR3 amino acids: CASSPAAGGPNEQFF. DNA of the CDR3: TGTGCCAGCAGCCCAGCAGCGGGGGGGCCCAATGAGCAGTTCTTC.

The gene calls are TRBV28 and TRBJ2-1; 7 bases match TRBD2. J was trimmed by 3 bases and V by 7 bases; bases with no gene match: 6. CDR1 and CDR2 from the germline V gene are MDHEN and SYDVKM. The CDR3 length is 14 residues. The CDR3 spells CASTGRGIYNEQFF. CDR3 sequence (DNA): TGTGCCAGCACGGGGCGGGGGATCTACAATGAGCAGTTCTTC.

V and J are TRBV7-6 and TRBJ1-3; D not resolved. Germline CDR1 is SGHVS and CDR2 is FNYEAQ. The CDR3 has 16 amino acids. V was shortened by 5 bases and J by 0 bases, with 14 bases between the two germline ends. The CDR3 DNA is TGTGCCAGCAGCCCCCGGACTGGAACCTCTGGAAACACCATATATTTT. Amino acids: CASSPRTGTSGNTIYF.

The chain joins TRBV7-8 to TRBJ2-3; D ambiguous. The CDR3 covers 14 residues. Trimming shortened V by 1 base and J by 6 bases, and 11 bases separated the two germline ends. Germline CDR1 SGHVS, CDR2 FQNEAQ. For the CDR3, the DNA is TGTGCCAGCAGCTTAGAGAACACCTGGGATACGCAGTATTTT. The encoded protein is CASSLENTWDTQYF.

The chain couples TRBV5-4 to TRBJ1-2, with 7 nucleotides matching TRBD1. The CDR3 runs to 15 residues. Germline V CDR1 and CDR2: SGHNT, YYREEE (reference sequence). With 4 bases clipped from V and 4 bases from J, the junction kept 10 bases outside the gene matches. The CDR3 reads CASSHTRGGAYGYTF. CDR3 coding DNA: TGTGCCAGCAGCCATACGAGAGGGGGCGCCTATGGCTACACCTTC.

V and J are TRBV11-2 and TRBJ1-2; 9 nucleotides line up with TRBD1. The CDR3 consists of 18 residues. The germline CDR1 and CDR2 sequences are SGHAT and FQNNGV. The J segment lost 5 bases and the V segment lost 0 bases, leaving 13 bases of the junction unmatched. CDR3 region: CASSLDRLGGQGSYGYTF. DNA for the CDR3: TGTGCCAGCAGCTTAGATCGGCTAGGGGGACAGGGTTCATATGGCTACACCTTC. Filled out from reference TRBV11-2 and TRBJ1-2, the complete variable domain reads EAGVAQSPRYKIIEKRQSVAFWCNPISGHATLYWYQQILGQGPKLLIQFQNNGVVDDSQLPKDRFSAERLKGVDSTLKIQPAKLEDSAVYLCASSLDRLGGQGSYGYTFGSGTRLTVV.

Here the CDR3 DNA reads TGTGCCACCGGGGGACCCCGGAGCGAGCAGTACTTC. Its translation: CATGGPRSEQYF. The gene calls are TRBV10-3 and TRBJ2-7, with D perhaps matching TRBD2 (6 bases). The CDR3 spans 12 residues. Trimming pared 10 bases from V and 6 bases from J, leaving 16 bases between. Germline V gene sequence: CDR1 ENHRY, CDR2 SYGVKD.

The rearrangement joins TRBV6-5 to TRBJ1-1, with D possibly being TRBD1 (5 bases). Per germline, CDR1 MNHEY and CDR2 SVGAGI. The V end was cut by 4 bases, the J end by 5 bases, with 8 bases between. The CDR3 consists of 12 residues. CDR3: CASSFPGTEAFF. For the CDR3, the DNA is TGTGCCAGCAGTTTCCCAGGGACTGAAGCTTTCTTT.

The chain joins TRBV28 to TRBJ1-3; D gene uncertain. This CDR3 region has 10 residues. V gave up 3 bases and J gave up 8 bases, with 2 bases separating them. Germline V gives CDR1 MDHEN, CDR2 SYDVKM. The CDR3 protein is CASSFDTIYF. DNA of the CDR3: TGTGCCAGCAGTTTCGACACCATATATTTT.

The chain couples TRBV18 to TRBJ1-5; D remains unclear. V lost 0 bases to trimming and J lost 9 bases, with 6 bases between them. Per germline, CDR1 KGHSH and CDR2 LQKENI. The CDR3 covers 12 residues. CDR3 loop: CASSPPLGPQHF. CDR3 nucleotides: TGTGCCAGCTCACCACCGCTCGGGCCCCAGCATTTT.

V gene TRBV28 combines with J gene TRBJ2-5; no clear D gene. This CDR3 has 14 amino acids. Germline V lookup: CDR1 MDHEN, CDR2 SYDVKM. Trimming took 5 bases from V and 6 from J, leaving 16 bases between them. The CDR3 nucleotides read TGTGCCAGCAGTAGCGTACTGCTATCGAAGACCCAGTACTTC. Translation gives CASSSVLLSKTQYF.

In its sample, this clone was seen once. The gene calls are TRBV10-3 and TRBJ2-7; D is ambiguous. This CDR3 is 14 amino acids long. V was clipped by 0 bases and J by 0 bases, with 6 bases between them. Looked up from germline, CDR1 is ENHRY and CDR2 is SYGVKD. The CDR3 DNA reads as TGTGCCATCAGTGAGTCAGGCGGCTCCTACGAGCAGTACTTC. Its protein product is CAISESGGSYEQYF.

The chain combines TRBV27 with TRBJ1-6; the match to TRBD1 covers 8 bases. The CDR3 sequence is 16 residues long. The germline CDR1 and CDR2 sequences are MNHEY and SMNVEV (reference sequence). V gave up 3 bases and J gave up 8 bases; unmatched junction bases: 9. CDR3 residues: CASSFLVQGADSPLHF. The CDR3 coding sequence is TGTGCCAGCAGTTTTTTGGTTCAGGGGGCTGATTCACCCCTCCACTTT.

This chain connects TRBV7-9 to TRBJ1-1; a possible D gene is TRBD1 (5 bases). The CDR3 sequence is 15 residues long. Per germline, CDR1 SEHNR and CDR2 FQNEAQ (reference sequence). The V gene lost 5 bases and the J gene lost 1 base, with 14 bases spanning the gap. CDR3 nucleotides: TGTGCCAGCAGCCTTCTTCAGGGTGAGAACACTGAAGCTTTCTTT. Protein: CASSLLQGENTEAFF.

V usage is TRBV9 and J usage is TRBJ2-2; D ambiguous. V was shortened by 0 bases and J by 7 bases, with 7 bases between the two germline ends. This CDR3 spans 13 amino acids. In germline, CDR1 is SGDLS, CDR2 YYNGEE. The CDR3 nucleotides read TGTGCCAGCAGCGTAGTACTCGGCGGGGAGCTGTTTTTT. It encodes CASSVVLGGELFF. Based on the CDR3 plus reference TRBV9 and TRBJ2-2, the full variable domain is DSGVTQTPKHLITATGQRVTLRCSPRSGDLSVYWYQQSLDQGLQFLIQYYNGEERAKGNILERFSAQQFPDLHSELNLSSLELGDSALYFCASSVVLGGELFFGEGSRLTVL.

The sample holds one count of this clone. The chain is built from TRBV11-2 and TRBJ1-6; a possible D gene is TRBD1 (5 bases). The CDR3 loop spans 14 amino acids. Germline V gene lookup returns CDR1 SGHAT and CDR2 FQNNGV. Trimming pared 2 bases from V and 8 bases from J, leaving 10 bases between. CDR3: CASSLSGADSPLHF. CDR3 in DNA: TGTGCCAGCAGCTTAAGCGGGGCTGATTCACCCCTCCACTTT.

V is TRBV7-8 and J is TRBJ2-5; 11 bases align to TRBD2. Germline V CDR1 and CDR2: SGHVS, FQNEAQ. The CDR3 loop spans 14 amino acids. The junction had 4 bases not matched to a gene; V was cut back by 6 bases and J by 4 bases. CDR3 sequence reads: CASRLAGVIETQYF. The CDR3 DNA is TGTGCCAGCAGACTAGCGGGGGTTATAGAGACCCAGTACTTC.

The chain employs TRBV2 and TRBJ2-1; 7 bases match TRBD2. Germline V CDR1 and CDR2: SNHLY, FYNNEI. The length of the CDR3 is 15 residues. Trimming removed 2 bases from V and 8 bases from J; junction bases left unmatched: 9. The CDR3 DNA sequence: TGTGCCAGCAGTGAAATGGCTAGCGGAGGCGATGAGCAGTTCTTC. Protein product: CASSEMASGGDEQFF.

V usage is TRBV12-2 and J usage is TRBJ1-4; the listed D gene, TRBD1, was not tested against the DNA. TRBV12-2 is a known pseudogene. The CDR3 has 16 residues. CDR3 region: CASRLVVGTGDKKLFF. In nucleotides, the CDR3 is TGTGCAAGTCGCTTAGTTGTGGGGACAGGGGATAAAAAACTGTTTTTT.